The T cell receptor beta chain described here comes from a study of blood T cell repertoires in COVID-19. Per the original methods: By means of reference gene primer amplification, nucleated cell counts were estimated. This table comes from immunoSEQ multiplex PCR, and its TCRdb copy is limited to in-frame clones, with some not included. For V, J and clone size, that table is used; D and trimming come from the DNA. Of around 100,000 clones listed, about 86% are singletons. The V and J ends lost 8 bases and 0 bases respectively, with 11 bases between them. The CDR3 runs to 13 residues. Per the germline V gene, CDR1 is LNHDA and CDR2 is SQIVND (reference sequence).

V is TRBV19 and J is TRBJ2-7; D gene uncertain. The TCR was taken from a man older than 75 with acute or convalescent COVID-19. The specimen was peripheral blood. The CDR3: CASFDKFSYEQYF. CDR3 in DNA: TGTGCCAGTTTCGACAAATTCTCCTACGAGCAGTACTTC. The full variable domain, its missing parts supplied by reference TRBV19 and TRBJ2-7, is DGGITQSPKYLFRKEGQNVTLSCEQNLNHDAMYWYRQDPGQGLRLIYYSQIVNDFQKGDIAEGYSVSREKKESFPLTVTSAQKNPTAFYLCASFDKFSYEQYFGPGTRLTVT.